The 27 T cell receptor beta chains reported below all come from one sample, sequenced in a study of T cell changes during pregnancy in multiple sclerosis. Clones were sequenced by immunoSEQ multiplex PCR, and TCRdb holds only the in-frame ones, with some missing. The sample records tens of thousands of clones, roughly 92% being singletons. Material: peripheral blood, obtained in the third trimester of pregnancy. These receptors were taken from a female donor with multiple sclerosis, enrolled in a pregnancy study.

This chain uses TRBV7-2 with TRBJ2-3, with TRBD2 identical over 11 bases. V was pared by 3 bases and J by 3 bases, with 2 bases of the junction left unmatched. Germline values: CDR1 SGHTA, CDR2 FQGNSA. This CDR3 has 15 amino acids. The CDR3 coding sequence is TGTGCCAGCAGCTTCACTAGCGGGAGAACAGATACGCAGTATTTT. It encodes CASSFTSGRTDTQYF.

In its sample, this clone is medium-sized (0.01 to 0.1%). The chain is built from TRBV19 and TRBJ1-5; TRBD1 aligns across 7 bases. In germline, CDR1 is LNHDA, CDR2 SQIVND (reference sequence). V gave up 5 bases and J gave up 6 bases; unmatched junction bases: 10. The CDR3 loop spans 15 amino acids. CDR3: CASSLTGASGQPQHF. As DNA, the CDR3 is TGTGCCAGTAGTTTAACAGGGGCCTCAGGTCAGCCCCAGCATTTT.

The chain carries TRBV11-3 and TRBJ2-1; 11 bases agree with TRBD2. The CDR3 is 14 residues long. The V gene's germline CDR1 is SGHNT and CDR2 YENEEA. V dropped 6 bases and J dropped 9; count of bases not matched to a gene: 7. The CDR3 protein is CASRSPSGRSEQFF. The DNA for the CDR3 is TGTGCCAGCAGATCCCCTAGCGGGAGGTCTGAGCAGTTCTTC.

This chain links TRBV10-3 with TRBJ2-5; D might be TRBD1 or TRBD2, each matching 5 bases. The J call could be wrong; TRBJ2-7 is a better fit for the DNA end. CDR1 and CDR2 (germline): ENHRY, SYGVKD. The CDR3 sequence is 12 residues long. The DNA of the CDR3 is TGTGCCATCAGTGGGCTGGGACACGAGCAGTACTTC. As protein: CAISGLGHEQYF.

The chain is built from TRBV4-2 and TRBJ2-7; no firm D call. V was clipped by 0 bases and J by 1 base, with 10 bases between them. The CDR3 has 15 amino acids. Looked up from germline, CDR1 is LGHNA and CDR2 is YNFKEQ. Here the CDR3 reads CASSQDRTRSYEQYF. The CDR3 DNA reads TGTGCCAGCAGCCAAGATAGAACTCGATCCTACGAGCAGTACTTC.

The gene calls are TRBV11-3 and TRBJ2-1; 13 bases are a match to TRBD2. The J segment lost 7 bases and the V segment lost 0 bases, leaving 0 bases of the junction unmatched. This CDR3 comprises 15 residues. The germline CDR1 and CDR2 sequences are SGHNT and YENEEA. CDR3 loop: CASSLELAGGNEQFF. In nucleotides, the CDR3 is TGTGCCAGCAGCTTAGAACTAGCGGGAGGGAATGAGCAGTTCTTC.

The gene calls are TRBV25-1 and TRBJ1-2; D possibly corresponds to TRBD1 (5 bases). Germline V lookup: CDR1 MGHDK, CDR2 SYGVNS. V dropped 5 bases and J dropped 0 bases, with 10 bases sitting between them. The length of the CDR3 is 14 residues. Written as DNA, the CDR3 is TGTGCCAGCAGTCAGCAGACAGCTAACTATGGCTACACCTTC. Translated, it gives CASSQQTANYGYTF.

This chain links TRBV19 with TRBJ2-6; maybe TRBD1 (6 bases). Per the germline V gene, CDR1 is LNHDA and CDR2 is SQIVND (reference sequence). Deletions cut 6 bases from V and 1 base from J, with 22 bases between. The CDR3 is made up of 19 amino acids. Here the CDR3 DNA reads TGTGCCAGTAGCCAAACGATGGCTAGGGGGAGATCTGGGGCCAACGTCCTGACTTTC. Translating it yields CASSQTMARGRSGANVLTF.

The chain carries TRBV13 and TRBJ1-2; 7 bases are a match to TRBD1. Germline values: CDR1 PRHDT, CDR2 FYEKMQ (reference sequence). Trimming removed 4 bases from V and 4 bases from J; junction bases left unmatched: 6. CDR3 length: 14 residues. CDR3 in DNA: TGTGCCAGCAGCTCACAGGGGCTCGGCTATGGCTACACCTTC. This gives the protein CASSSQGLGYGYTF.

The chain carries TRBV19 and TRBJ1-1; D is uncertain. The germline V gene has CDR1 LNHDA and CDR2 SQIVND (reference sequence). The V end was cut by 10 bases, the J end by 10 bases, with 19 bases between. This CDR3 comprises 12 residues. CDR3 loop: CATLGPTWRAFF. CDR3 bases: TGTGCCACCTTGGGCCCTACTTGGCGAGCTTTCTTT.

The rearrangement links TRBV5-4 to TRBJ2-1; D may be TRBD2 (5 bases). Trimming took off 1 base at V and 15 bases at J, with 20 bases between the two ends. CDR1 and CDR2 from the germline V gene are SGHNT and YYREEE (reference sequence). The CDR3 has 14 amino acids. CDR3: CASSLYHREDNPFF. The CDR3 region has the DNA TGTGCCAGCAGCTTGTATCACCGGGAAGATAATCCGTTCTTC.

The CDR3 DNA follows: TGTGCCAGCAGTAAAACGACAGGGGAATGGGAAGAGACCCAGTACTTC. It encodes CASSKTTGEWEETQYF. The chain uses TRBV28 and TRBJ2-5, with 8 bases lining up with TRBD1. The V and J ends lost 5 bases and 3 bases, in that order; junction bases with no gene match: 11. The germline CDR1 and CDR2 sequences are MDHEN and SYDVKM. The CDR3 has 16 amino acids.

The rearrangement joins TRBV10-3 to TRBJ2-1, with 7 bases fitting TRBD1. The trim removed 6 bases at V and 0 bases at J, leaving 5 bases unmatched. Germline loops: CDR1 ENHRY, CDR2 SYGVKD. This CDR3 spans 15 amino acids. The CDR3 DNA follows: TGTGCCATCAGCGGGACAGAGTACTCCTACAATGAGCAGTTCTTC. Amino acids: CAISGTEYSYNEQFF.

The J gene is TRBJ2-1, the V gene TRBV19; 8 bases map to TRBD2. With 5 bases clipped from V and 0 bases from J, the junction kept 9 bases outside the gene matches. The germline gives CDR1 LNHDA, CDR2 SQIVND (reference sequence). There are 17 residues in the CDR3. The CDR3 sequence is CASSFHSGTSSYNEQFF. In DNA form, the CDR3 reads TGTGCCAGTAGTTTTCATAGCGGGACTAGCTCCTACAATGAGCAGTTCTTC. The whole variable domain, remainder taken from reference TRBV19 and TRBJ2-1, is DGGITQSPKYLFRKEGQNVTLSCEQNLNHDAMYWYRQDPGQGLRLIYYSQIVNDFQKGDIAEGYSVSREKKESFPLTVTSAQKNPTAFYLCASSFHSGTSSYNEQFFGPGTRLTVL.

This clone was detected only once. V gene TRBV2 combines with J gene TRBJ1-4, with a weak D call TRBD1 (5 bases). Trimming cost V 8 bases and J 5 bases, with 18 bases left between them. This CDR3 has 15 residues. Per germline, CDR1 SNHLY and CDR2 FYNNEI. The CDR3 coding sequence is TGTGCCAGCGGTCTAGGGGTCCCGAGCAATGAAAAACTGTTTTTT. Protein sequence: CASGLGVPSNEKLFF.

V is TRBV5-6 and J is TRBJ2-1; D is possibly TRBD2 (6 bases). The CDR3 runs 17 residues. From germline, CDR1 is SGHDT and CDR2 YYEEEE. V lost 3 bases, J lost 7 bases, and 23 bases lay in between. The CDR3 loop reads CASSWGDGHSEGNEQFF. As DNA, the CDR3 is TGTGCCAGCAGCTGGGGGGATGGACATAGCGAGGGGAATGAGCAGTTCTTC. Full variable domain (outside the CDR3, taken from reference TRBV5-6 and TRBJ2-1): DAGVTQSPTHLIKTRGQQVTLRCSPKSGHDTVSWYQQALGQGPQFIFQYYEEEERQRGNFPDRFSGHQFPNYSSELNVNALLLGDSALYLCASSWGDGHSEGNEQFFGPGTRLTVL.

J is TRBJ2-7 and V is TRBV11-3; D remains unclear. The CDR3 has 8 amino acids. CDR1 is SGHNT, CDR2 YENEEA, per germline. The ends were cut back, 4 bases at V and 10 bases at J, with 2 bases in the middle. CDR3 DNA: TGTGCCAGCAGCTCTCAGTACTTC. Translating gives CASSSQYF.

The chain couples TRBV4-2 to TRBJ1-1; TRBD1 is a possible D gene (6 bases). In germline, CDR1 is LGHNA, CDR2 YNFKEQ. Trimming stripped 5 bases from V and 8 bases from J, with 18 bases between. The CDR3 consists of 14 residues. Here the CDR3 DNA reads TGTGCCAGCAGCTATACAGCAGGGGAGTCCGAAGCTTTCTTT. Protein: CASSYTAGESEAFF.

V is TRBV28 and J is TRBJ2-1, with 7 nucleotides matching TRBD2. Germline V gives CDR1 MDHEN, CDR2 SYDVKM. The length of the CDR3 is 13 residues. V was pared by 8 bases and J by 4 bases, with 5 bases of the junction left unmatched. The CDR3 spells CASSSGPYNEQFF. CDR3 coding DNA: TGTGCCAGCTCTAGCGGACCTTACAATGAGCAGTTCTTC.

V gene TRBV7-9 combines with J gene TRBJ2-7, with D perhaps matching TRBD2 (6 bases). This CDR3 spans 14 amino acids. Germline V lookup: CDR1 SEHNR, CDR2 FQNEAQ (reference sequence). Trimming pared 2 bases from V and 6 bases from J, leaving 14 bases between. The CDR3 loop is CASSLNFGGAEQYF. The DNA of the CDR3 is TGTGCCAGCAGCTTAAATTTCGGGGGAGCCGAGCAGTACTTC.

The chain joins TRBV18 to TRBJ2-2; possibly TRBD1 for D (6 bases). V was shortened by 3 bases and J by 7 bases, with 12 bases between the two germline ends. There are 14 residues in the CDR3. Germline CDR1 KGHSH, CDR2 LQKENI. The DNA for the CDR3 is TGTGCCAGCTCACCGGGACAACTCATCGGGGAGCTGTTTTTT. It codes for CASSPGQLIGELFF.

This clone was detected only a few times. The J gene is TRBJ2-7, the V gene TRBV27; D is perhaps TRBD1 (6 bases). Per germline, CDR1 MNHEY and CDR2 SMNVEV (reference sequence). The CDR3 covers 13 residues. V was shortened by 5 bases and J by 3 bases, with 11 bases between the two germline ends. The chain's CDR3 is CASSPRGNYEQYF. Written as DNA, the CDR3 is TGTGCCAGCAGTCCCAGGGGAAACTACGAGCAGTACTTC.

This clone occurred a few times. The chain couples TRBV5-8 to TRBJ2-7; D may be TRBD2 (5 bases). This CDR3 region has 13 residues. Germline V CDR1 and CDR2: SGHTS, YDEGEE. V lost 3 bases, J lost 2 bases, and 9 bases lay in between. The CDR3 is CASSSSRPYEQYF. DNA of the CDR3: TGTGCCAGCAGCTCTAGCCGCCCCTACGAGCAGTACTTC.

The chain is built from TRBV4-1 and TRBJ2-3, with TRBD1 matching 9 bases. The CDR3 is made up of 16 amino acids. Germline values: CDR1 MGHRA, CDR2 YSYEKL. With 5 bases clipped from V and 0 bases from J, the junction kept 6 bases outside the gene matches. This chain's CDR3 is CASSKGQGTSTDTQYF. The CDR3 DNA reads as TGCGCCAGCAGCAAGGGACAGGGAACAAGCACAGATACGCAGTATTTT.

V usage is TRBV5-5 and J usage is TRBJ2-1; D remains ambiguous. Trimming removed 3 bases from V and 4 bases from J, with 8 bases in between. Germline values: CDR1 SGHKS, CDR2 YYEKEE (reference sequence). The CDR3 runs to 13 residues. CDR3 amino acids: CASSSPLYNEQFF. CDR3 sequence (DNA): TGTGCCAGCAGCTCCCCACTATACAATGAGCAGTTCTTC.

The chain links TRBV9 to TRBJ2-7; 11 bases line up with TRBD2. CDR3 length: 16 residues. V gave up 3 bases and J gave up 4 bases; unmatched junction bases: 9. Germline assignment: CDR1 SGDLS and CDR2 YYNGEE. In nucleotides, the CDR3 is TGTGCCAGCAGCGGAGGGACTAGCGGATCCCTATACGAGCAGTACTTC. It encodes CASSGGTSGSLYEQYF.

The genes are TRBV7-2 and TRBJ2-7; TRBD2 is a possible D gene (6 bases). Germline CDR1 and CDR2: SGHTA and FQGNSA. With 4 bases removed from V and 6 bases from J, the gap between germline ends came to 13 bases. The CDR3 is 13 residues long. The CDR3 DNA reads as TGTGCCAGCAGCTCCGGGGCGGGGTTCGAGCAGTACTTC. This translates into CASSSGAGFEQYF. Supplemented by reference TRBV7-2 and TRBJ2-7, the full variable domain reads GAGVSQSPSNKVTEKGKDVELRCDPISGHTALYWYRQSLGQGLEFLIYFQGNSAPDKSGLPSDRFSAERTGGSVSTLTIQRTQQEDSAVYLCASSSGAGFEQYFGPGTRLTVT.